These 15 T cell receptor beta chains were all obtained from the same sample, sequenced in a study of regulatory T cells in long-lasting Graves disease. Arm-PCR of CDR3 regions and iRepertoire HTBI primers were used to build TCR beta libraries. TCRdb re-analysed the multiplex PCR reads in MiXCR, keeping a single row per CDR3 protein. The top ten hold about 20% of the sample, which has 300,000 to 450,000 distinct CDR3 sequences, 15% to 17% seen once. Stated time point: newly diagnosed GD, antithyroid drugs for less than 3 months. PBMCs provided the RNA from which the TCR library was made. The input for sequencing was peripheral blood mononuclear cells (PBMCs), taken at new diagnosis, from a patient treated with antithyroid drugs. The source of these receptors is a female donor with Graves disease.

This clonotype was counted ten times or more. The chain employs TRBV10-2 and TRBJ2-1; no definite D call. The germline V gene has CDR1 WSHSY and CDR2 SAAADI. CDR3 size: 17 residues. V gave up 5 bases and J gave up 5 bases, with 22 bases separating them. The CDR3 nucleotides are TGCGCCAGCAGTTGGGTGGGGATAAACCTCGTAAACAATGAGCAGTTCTTC. Amino acid sequence: CASSWVGINLVNNEQFF.

The chain employs TRBV6-1 and TRBJ1-2; perhaps TRBD1 as D (5 bases). The V end was cut by 7 bases, the J end by 2 bases, with 5 bases between. Germline CDR1 MNHNS, CDR2 SASEGT. CDR3 size: 11 residues. The CDR3 nucleotides are TGTGCCAGCAAGGGGAACTATGGCTACACCTTC. It translates to CASKGNYGYTF.

This clonotype has more than one count but fewer than ten. One junction end disagrees with the germline gene, perhaps due to a read error. This chain joins TRBV6-2 or TRBV6-3 and TRBJ1-2; 7 positions match TRBD1. Germline CDR1 is MNHEY and CDR2 is SVGEGT. The CDR3 length is 13 residues. The CDR3 region has the DNA TGTGCCAGCAGTTACGTCCGTTTAGGGGGCTACATCTTC. This encodes CASSYVRLGGYIF.

This clonotype was observed many times. This rearrangement joins TRBV5-6 to TRBJ2-1; D might be TRBD1 (5 bases). The V gene lost 1 base and the J gene lost 7 bases, with 15 bases spanning the gap. The CDR3 extends over 15 amino acids. In germline, CDR1 is SGHDT, CDR2 YYEEEE. The CDR3 DNA sequence: TGTGCCAGCAGCTTGTTAGGGGTGGGTGTAAATGAGCAGTTCTTC. Its protein product is CASSLLGVGVNEQFF.

This clonotype occurred once. This chain uses TRBV6-5 with TRBJ2-5, with 9 bases matching TRBD2. The CDR3 extends over 15 amino acids. The germline CDR1 and CDR2 sequences are MNHEY and SVGAGI. V dropped 2 bases and J dropped 3; count of bases not matched to a gene: 4. The CDR3 sequence: CASSYTRLAEETQYF. The CDR3 DNA reads TGTGCCAGCAGTTACACCAGACTAGCGGAAGAGACCCAGTACTTC.

This clonotype was counted at least ten times. The CDR3 nucleotides read TGTGCCAGCAGCTTAGAGTTTACCCGGGCGGCTGGCTACACCTTC. Its protein is CASSLEFTRAAGYTF. The chain combines TRBV11-2 with TRBJ1-2; no clear D gene. The CDR3 length is 15 residues. Trimming left V 0 bases short and J 7 bases short, with 15 bases between. The germline CDR1 and CDR2 sequences are SGHAT and FQNNGV.

This clonotype was counted ten times or more. One end of the junction does not line up with germline, which may come from a read error. This sequence joins TRBV27 and TRBJ2-3, with 7 bases identical to TRBD2. Looked up from germline, CDR1 is MNHEY and CDR2 is SMNVEV (reference sequence). The CDR3 loop spans 17 amino acids. The DNA of the CDR3 is TGTGCCAGCAGTCTATCTCCCTCGTGGGGGGGTTCGGATACGCAGTATTTT. This encodes CASSLSPSWGGSDTQYF.

This clonotype turned up a few times. CDR3 sequence: CASSTPGQGIYEQYF. In DNA, the CDR3 is TGTGCCAGCAGTACCCCGGGACAGGGTATCTACGAGCAGTACTTC. J is TRBJ2-7 and V is TRBV25-1; 9 bases are shared with TRBD1. The CDR3 is made up of 15 amino acids. Germline V gene lookup returns CDR1 MGHDK and CDR2 SYGVNS. Trimming at V came to 5 bases and at J to 3 bases, leaving 8 bases not matched to a gene.

Of note for this clonotype: This may come from a read error, since a much larger clone is one base off. The chain has TRBV30 and TRBJ1-1, with 7 bases matching TRBD1. The CDR3 is 13 residues long. Germline values: CDR1 GTSNPN, CDR2 SVGIG (reference sequence). The CDR3 reads CAWSGTGGTGAFF. CDR3 nucleotide sequence: TGTGCCTGGAGTGGGACAGGAGGCACTGGAGCTTTCTTT.

In this sample, this clonotype turned up a few times. A far larger clone is off by one base, so a read error is likely. The J gene is TRBJ2-1, the V gene TRBV13, with 15 bases identical to TRBD2. The CDR3 extends over 14 amino acids. V dropped 4 bases and J dropped 9; count of bases not matched to a gene: 1. CDR1 is PRHDT, CDR2 FYEKMQ, per germline (reference sequence). This CDR3 reads CASSSGLAGGEQFF. The CDR3 nucleotides are TGTGCCAGCAGCTCGGGACTAGCGGGAGGTGAGCAGTTCTTC.

The V call is TRBV19, the J call TRBJ1-2, with 11 bases identical to TRBD1. CDR1 is LNHDA, CDR2 SQIVND, per germline (reference sequence). This CDR3 contains 14 residues. V shed 7 bases and J 4 bases; nucleotides not matched to a gene: 5. CDR3 sequence reads: CASIPGTGGYGYTF. CDR3 sequence (DNA): TGTGCCAGTATTCCCGGGACAGGGGGCTATGGCTACACCTTC.

CDR3 amino acids: CASSTGGASPYEQYF. CDR3 in DNA: TGTGCCAGTAGTACCGGGGGGGCCTCCCCTTACGAGCAGTACTTC. V usage is TRBV19 and J usage is TRBJ2-7, with 8 bases lining up with TRBD2. The CDR3 totals 15 residues. J lost 4 bases, V lost 4 bases, and 9 bases had no gene match. Germline loops: CDR1 LNHDA, CDR2 SQIVND (reference sequence).

This chain links TRBV4-1 with TRBJ1-5; 10 nucleotides match TRBD1. V dropped 6 bases and J dropped 3; count of bases not matched to a gene: 2. CDR1 is MGHRA and CDR2 is YSYEKL in the germline V gene. This CDR3 contains 14 residues. The CDR3 coding sequence is TGCGCCAGCAGGGGGACAGGGGCCAATCAGCCCCAGCATTTT. Translating it yields CASRGTGANQPQHF.

This clonotype was seen repeatedly, ten times or more. The V call is TRBV7-9, the J call TRBJ1-1, with TRBD1 identical over 9 bases. Germline CDR1 and CDR2: SEHNR and FQNEAQ (reference sequence). Losses at the gene ends were 5 bases for V and 6 bases for J; bases not matched to a gene: 10. The CDR3 runs to 15 residues. The CDR3 DNA sequence: TGTGCCAGCAGCCTAAGGACAGGGGAAGGATCTGAAGCTTTCTTT. It translates to CASSLRTGEGSEAFF.

This clonotype was counted many times. The chain combines TRBV6-2 or TRBV6-3 with TRBJ2-3, with 10 bases identical to TRBD2. Trimming removed 0 bases from V and 2 bases from J; junction bases left unmatched: 14. CDR1 and CDR2 (germline): MNHEY, SVGEGT. The CDR3 spans 20 residues. As DNA, the CDR3 is TGTGCCAGCAGTTACTCGAGACTAGCGGGCTGGAGTACTCACACAGATACGCAGTATTTT. Translation gives CASSYSRLAGWSTHTDTQYF.